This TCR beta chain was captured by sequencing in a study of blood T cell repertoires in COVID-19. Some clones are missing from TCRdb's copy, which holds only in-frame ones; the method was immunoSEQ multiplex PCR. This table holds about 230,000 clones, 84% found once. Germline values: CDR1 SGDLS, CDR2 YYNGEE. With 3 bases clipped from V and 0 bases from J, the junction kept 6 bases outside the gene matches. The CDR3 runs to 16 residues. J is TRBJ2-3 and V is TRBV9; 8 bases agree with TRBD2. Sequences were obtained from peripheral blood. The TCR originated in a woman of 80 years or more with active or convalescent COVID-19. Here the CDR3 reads CASSAGGDPSTDTQYF. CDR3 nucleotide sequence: TGTGCCAGCAGCGCGGGGGGGGACCCTAGCACAGATACGCAGTATTTT.